This T cell receptor (beta chain) was recorded in a study of blood T cells in healthy people across ages (dated by TCRdb to 2015 to 2017). In terms of the full investigation: In model experiments, template switching captured about one uniquely barcoded TCR beta cDNA molecule for every two T cells. The study measured age-related changes in TCR beta repertoire diversity using deep sequencing normalized with unique cDNA molecular identifiers. The donors were split into four age groups: young (average 16 years), middle-aged (roughly 39), aged (over 55) and long-lived (approximately 80). To avoid experimental bias, donors of different ages were distributed randomly across sequencing lanes. The study analyzed two additional independent replicas of 1 million unique cDNA reads from the same blood draw for two donors, one aged 18 to 30 and one aged 80 or older. Results and caveats for the whole study, not just this receptor: The percentage of naive T cells measured by flow cytometry correlated strongly with observed TCR beta diversity. Because donor CMV infection status was unknown, age-related changes in expanded clonotypes were potentially confounded. Estimates of total diversity based on one million sequenced T cells were considered lower bounds and underestimates. Observed TCR beta diversity per million T cells fell roughly linearly with age, and a significant reduction was already apparent by age around 36. Compared with the aged group, the long-lived group had more naive CD4+ T cells, fewer expanded clones and increased TCR diversity, a pattern suggesting age selection. Conclusive comparison of naive and antigen-experienced compartments was prevented by the profiling of bulk unsorted PBMCs.

In the case of this clonotype: Its antigen specificity is not known. No base qualities exist here, and no much larger clone lies one base off it.

The method was 5' RACE. This sample was sequenced with an Illumina HiSeq 2500. A second PCR of about 7 to 12 cycles was run with a J-beta primer mix and a sample-barcoded 5' primer. A template-switch 5' adaptor carrying 12 random nucleotides introduced a unique molecular identifier onto each TCR beta cDNA molecule. At least 2.5 million CDR3-containing paired-end reads were obtained from each sample. First-strand cDNA synthesis was performed from all RNA using the Mint cDNA synthesis kit, with priming by a TRBC-specific oligonucleotide. Following uracil-DNA glycosylase treatment, all cDNA underwent a first 18-cycle PCR with the universal primers M1SS and BC2_uni_R. Regarding the original processing steps: Each sample was normalized by randomly selecting 1 million high-quality reads, each carrying a distinct molecular identifier. Reads sharing molecular identifiers were discarded rather than binned into consensus sequences. CDR3 identification, clonotype clustering and error correction used MiTCR with a Q25 quality threshold and the strictest error-elimination algorithm. A nonparametric unseen species model using Euler transformation provided a lower-bound estimate of total TCR beta diversity. TCRdb applied fastp at Q25 and MiXCR to the public reads, then kept only in-frame beta chains. Every entry covers one CDR3 protein and lists the most common genes and DNA from its rows. The V and J calls here are based on TCRdb, not the publication. Within this sample are 1.5 million to 2 million distinct CDR3 sequences, with approximately 30% of them counted one time only. Roughly 8% of the sample is in the top ten clones.

From the cysteine up to the phenylalanine, the CDR3 has a length of 16 residues. The DNA shown is the 48-base CDR3, in frame from base 1. Trimming takes 2 bases off V and 4 bases off J; junction bases not matched to a gene: 7. As encoded in the germline V gene, CDR1 is ENHRY while CDR2 is SYGVKD. Donors were 40 or so systemically healthy Caucasian individuals from Russia aged 6 to 90 years. Each donor gave about 9.7 milliliters of peripheral blood, drawn into EDTA-treated Vacutainer tubes. Ficoll-Paque density-gradient centrifugation was used to isolate PBMCs, with at least 6.5 million per sample. Total RNA, at least 6 micrograms per sample, was extracted from PBMCs with Trizol reagent. The percentages of naive CD45RAhigh/CD27high T cells were determined by flow cytometry on a PBMC aliquot from every donor.

Sequenced: blood. The V and J segments used are TRBV10-3 and TRBJ2-1, with 8 bases aligning to TRBD2. The receptor was derived from a woman aged 25 to 39 in good health. This receptor carries the CDR3 CAISEVASGLYNEQFF. Here is the DNA: TGTGCCATCAGTGAGGTTGCTAGCGGGCTATACAATGAGCAGTTCTTC.